The next 32 T cell receptor beta chains were all read from a single sample in a study of siplizumab effects on memory and regulatory T cells. Profiling relied on immunoSEQ multiplex PCR, and the TCRdb table lists in-frame clones only, not all of them. The table lists about 50,000 clones, less than 90% of them singletons. The material sequenced was naive CD8+ T cells sorted from blood. The receptors stem from a human donor in good health.

The rearrangement links TRBV6-6 to TRBJ1-2; D is uncertain. V lost 5 bases to trimming and J lost 5 bases, with 18 bases between them. The CDR3 is made up of 15 amino acids. Looked up from germline, CDR1 is MNHNY and CDR2 is SVGAGI (reference sequence). CDR3 sequence reads: CASSAASTLMYGYTF. The CDR3 DNA reads as TGTGCCAGCAGTGCCGCCTCGACACTAATGTATGGCTACACCTTC.

V gene TRBV7-6 combines with J gene TRBJ2-1, with unresolved D. Trimming cost V 5 bases and J 0 bases, with 11 bases left between them. This CDR3 has 15 residues. Looked up from germline, CDR1 is SGHVS and CDR2 is FNYEAQ. The CDR3 coding sequence is TGTGCCAGCAGCCAATATGAAAACTCCTACAATGAGCAGTTCTTC. It yields the protein CASSQYENSYNEQFF.

This chain joins TRBV28 and TRBJ2-3; D gene unclear. Germline CDR1 MDHEN, CDR2 SYDVKM. V was pared by 6 bases and J by 6 bases, with 16 bases between. The CDR3 runs to 14 residues. The DNA of the CDR3 is TGTGCCAGCAGCCCCGACTCGGGTTGGGATACGCAGTATTTT. Protein: CASSPDSGWDTQYF. The full variable domain, rest sourced from reference TRBV28 and TRBJ2-3, is DVKVTQSSRYLVKRTGEKVFLECVQDMDHENMFWYRQDPGLGLRLIYFSYDVKMKEKGDIPEGYSVSREKKERFSLILESASTNQTSMYLCASSPDSGWDTQYFGPGTRLTVL.

The chain recombines TRBV2 with TRBJ2-1; D is perhaps TRBD1 (5 bases). The length of the CDR3 is 14 residues. V was trimmed by 8 bases and J by 5 bases, leaving 16 bases between them. The germline V gene has CDR1 SNHLY and CDR2 FYNNEI. This CDR3 is CASLVPGSNNEQFF. The CDR3 DNA is TGTGCCAGCCTCGTGCCAGGGTCTAACAATGAGCAGTTCTTC.

In this sample, this clone turned up a few times. V is TRBV6-5 and J is TRBJ1-2, with D possibly matching TRBD1 (5 bases). This CDR3 contains 14 residues. Per germline, CDR1 MNHEY and CDR2 SVGAGI. V lost 0 bases, J lost 2 bases, and 7 bases lay in between. The CDR3, as DNA: TGTGCCAGCAGTTACTCTGACAGCAACTATGGCTACACCTTC. Translation: CASSYSDSNYGYTF.

The V and J genes are TRBV6-5 and TRBJ1-4; no clear D. CDR1 and CDR2 from the germline V gene are MNHEY and SVGAGI. V lost 2 bases, J lost 3 bases, and 10 bases lay in between. This CDR3 is built from 15 residues. The CDR3 DNA sequence: TGTGCCAGCAGTTACGCTAGGTCTGCTAATGAAAAACTGTTTTTT. Protein product: CASSYARSANEKLFF.

The V gene is TRBV6-5, the J gene TRBJ1-1; D is unresolved. This CDR3 is built from 14 residues. The V end was cut by 5 bases, the J end by 0 bases, with 10 bases between. Per the germline V gene, CDR1 is MNHEY and CDR2 is SVGAGI. The CDR3 coding sequence is TGTGCCAGCAGTCCCTTCGCCATGAACACTGAAGCTTTCTTT. It codes for CASSPFAMNTEAFF.

J is TRBJ1-1 and V is TRBV19; no reliable D call. From germline, CDR1 is LNHDA and CDR2 SQIVND (reference sequence). The CDR3 is 14 amino acids. Trimming removed 5 bases at V and 1 base at J, with 11 bases between. CDR3 nucleotide sequence: TGTGCCAGTAGTCAAGGACGGAGGAACACTGAAGCTTTCTTT. This codes for CASSQGRRNTEAFF.

This chain uses TRBV5-4 with TRBJ2-5, with TRBD2 matching 12 bases. Per the germline V gene, CDR1 is SGHNT and CDR2 is YYREEE (reference sequence). This CDR3 has 15 residues. The V and J ends lost 1 base and 5 bases, in that order; junction bases with no gene match: 3. DNA of the CDR3: TGTGCCAGCAGCTTGCTAGCGGGAGGGAAGGAGACCCAGTACTTC. Protein product: CASSLLAGGKETQYF.

J is TRBJ2-7 and V is TRBV7-9; 9 positions agree with TRBD1. The CDR3 is made up of 16 amino acids. Germline assignment: CDR1 SEHNR and CDR2 FQNEAQ (reference sequence). Trimming cost V 4 bases and J 2 bases; bases outside gene matches: 9. CDR3 sequence reads: CASSSITGGPTYEQYF. The CDR3 DNA follows: TGTGCCAGCAGCTCTATTACAGGGGGCCCCACCTACGAGCAGTACTTC.

This chain uses TRBV2 with TRBJ1-5, with D hard to call. The CDR3 consists of 14 residues. V lost 6 bases and J 10 bases, leaving 19 bases between the germline ends. The V gene's germline CDR1 is SNHLY and CDR2 FYNNEI. The CDR3 loop reads CASSVQPDGNPQHF. The CDR3 DNA reads as TGTGCCAGCAGCGTACAGCCCGACGGTAATCCCCAGCATTTT.

The chain combines TRBV2 with TRBJ2-3; D ambiguous. Germline V CDR1 and CDR2: SNHLY, FYNNEI. V dropped 5 bases and J dropped 0 bases, with 15 bases sitting between them. CDR3 length: 16 amino acids. CDR3 coding DNA: TGTGCCAGCAGTCCGCCTCGGCCACTCAGCACAGATACGCAGTATTTT. This codes for CASSPPRPLSTDTQYF.

The gene calls are TRBV5-4 and TRBJ1-6; the match to TRBD1 covers 7 bases. After removal of 4 bases from V and 7 bases from J, the junction contained 5 bases not matched to a gene. Germline V lookup: CDR1 SGHNT, CDR2 YYREEE (reference sequence). This CDR3 contains 14 residues. In DNA, the CDR3 is TGTGCCAGCAGCGTTACAGGGGACAATTCACCCCTCCACTTT. This sequence encodes CASSVTGDNSPLHF.

The genes are TRBV7-9 and TRBJ2-3, with D perhaps matching TRBD1 or TRBD2 (5 bases each). This CDR3 contains 16 residues. From germline, CDR1 is SEHNR and CDR2 FQNEAQ (reference sequence). Deletions cut 5 bases from V and 0 bases from J, with 15 bases between. This chain's CDR3 is CASSRQLGESTDTQYF. The CDR3 region has the DNA TGTGCCAGCAGCCGCCAGCTGGGGGAGAGCACAGATACGCAGTATTTT.

A single count supports this clone. CDR3 in amino acids: CASSFTGLAGLGELFF. The CDR3, as DNA: TGTGCCAGCAGCTTCACCGGACTAGCGGGGCTCGGGGAGCTGTTTTTT. This chain links TRBV7-9 with TRBJ2-2; 12 nucleotides agree with TRBD2. Germline CDR1 is SEHNR and CDR2 is FQNEAQ (reference sequence). After removal of 3 bases from V and 7 bases from J, the junction contained 6 bases not matched to a gene. CDR3 length: 16 residues.

The chain joins TRBV19 to TRBJ1-2; no definite D call. The V gene's germline CDR1 is LNHDA and CDR2 SQIVND (reference sequence). The CDR3 extends over 12 amino acids. Trimming removed 11 bases at V and 1 base at J, with 11 bases between. CDR3 DNA: TGTGCCTCCTGGGAGGGTAACTATGGCTACACCTTC. Translation gives CASWEGNYGYTF.

The rearrangement joins TRBV5-1 to TRBJ2-7, with TRBD1 matching 9 bases. The CDR3 covers 14 residues. In germline, CDR1 is SGHRS, CDR2 YFSETQ. With V trimmed by 0 bases and J by 3 bases, 1 base remained unmatched. The CDR3 is CASSLGGQGYEQYF. The DNA of the CDR3 is TGCGCCAGCAGCTTGGGGGGACAGGGCTACGAGCAGTACTTC.

In this sample, this clone turned up once. This chain connects TRBV5-1 to TRBJ2-1, with 7 bases lining up with TRBD1. V dropped 0 bases and J dropped 3; count of bases not matched to a gene: 3. The germline V gene encodes CDR1 SGHRS and CDR2 YFSETQ. The CDR3 covers 15 residues. As DNA, the CDR3 is TGCGCCAGCAGCTTGGCAGGGGGAGACTACAATGAGCAGTTCTTC. Protein: CASSLAGGDYNEQFF.

The chain combines TRBV25-1 with TRBJ2-2; 11 nucleotides align to TRBD1. Trimming removed 5 bases from V and 6 bases from J; junction bases left unmatched: 2. Germline CDR1 and CDR2: MGHDK and SYGVNS. This CDR3 is built from 14 residues. This CDR3 is CASSSDRGPGELFF. The CDR3, as DNA: TGTGCCAGCAGTTCGGACAGGGGGCCCGGGGAGCTGTTTTTT.

This chain connects TRBV14 to TRBJ2-5; 10 bases align to TRBD2. The CDR3 extends over 16 amino acids. V lost 2 bases to trimming and J lost 5 bases; unmatched junction nucleotides: 8. The germline V gene encodes CDR1 SGHDN and CDR2 FVKESK. CDR3 sequence: CASSQLSGGAFETQYF. CDR3 DNA: TGTGCCAGCAGCCAATTGAGCGGGGGGGCTTTTGAGACCCAGTACTTC.

This clone showed up just once. The rearrangement links TRBV6-5 to TRBJ1-2; D is undetermined. The CDR3 is 13 amino acids. Germline CDR1 and CDR2: MNHEY and SVGAGI. The V gene lost 5 bases and the J gene lost 1 base, with 8 bases spanning the gap. The CDR3 DNA reads as TGTGCCAGCAGTCCGTCGGGTAACTATGGCTACACCTTC. The encoded protein is CASSPSGNYGYTF.

This clone has just one count. This chain links TRBV2 with TRBJ1-2, with 10 bases lining up with TRBD1. CDR3 size: 16 residues. Per germline, CDR1 SNHLY and CDR2 FYNNEI. The ends lost 2 bases at V and 4 bases at J; junction bases unmatched: 7. In DNA, the CDR3 is TGTGCCAGCAGTGAATACATGGGGACAGGGGCCTATGGCTACACCTTC. This encodes CASSEYMGTGAYGYTF.

This chain links TRBV5-5 with TRBJ2-1, with D unresolved. V lost 0 bases, J lost 6 bases, and 4 bases lay in between. This CDR3 spans 12 amino acids. Germline-derived CDR1 and CDR2 are SGHKS and YYEKEE (reference sequence). The CDR3 bases are TGTGCCAGCAGCTTGGCAGCCAATGAGCAGTTCTTC. It is translated as CASSLAANEQFF.

The chain uses TRBV19 and TRBJ1-1; 10 bases match TRBD1. The length of the CDR3 is 16 residues. The J segment lost 11 bases and the V segment lost 3 bases, leaving 15 bases of the junction unmatched. Germline V gene lookup returns CDR1 LNHDA and CDR2 SQIVND (reference sequence). CDR3 amino acids: CASSMTGGAFESTAFF. Written as DNA, the CDR3 is TGTGCCAGTAGTATGACAGGGGGCGCATTCGAGAGTACGGCTTTCTTT. The variable domain in full, with the rest retrieved from reference TRBV19 and TRBJ1-1, is DGGITQSPKYLFRKEGQNVTLSCEQNLNHDAMYWYRQDPGQGLRLIYYSQIVNDFQKGDIAEGYSVSREKKESFPLTVTSAQKNPTAFYLCASSMTGGAFESTAFFGQGTRLTVV.

The genes are TRBV5-6 and TRBJ2-7, with TRBD2 identical over 8 bases. The CDR3 totals 17 residues. Unmatched junction bases numbered 15, after V lost 4 bases and J lost 3 bases. Germline CDR1 reads SGHDT; CDR2 reads YYEEEE. The CDR3 loop reads CASSPTGGAGALYEQYF. DNA for the CDR3: TGTGCCAGCAGCCCCACCGGGGGAGCGGGAGCTCTCTACGAGCAGTACTTC.

The chain recombines TRBV2 with TRBJ2-1; 7 bases agree with TRBD2. After removal of 2 bases from V and 9 bases from J, the junction contained 10 bases not matched to a gene. There are 15 residues in the CDR3. From germline, CDR1 is SNHLY and CDR2 FYNNEI. CDR3 in amino acids: CASSESGGSFGEQFF. CDR3 sequence (DNA): TGTGCCAGCAGTGAATCGGGCGGGAGTTTCGGTGAGCAGTTCTTC.

This clone was recorded once. This sequence joins TRBV9 and TRBJ2-2, with TRBD1 identical over 12 bases. The CDR3 has 17 residues. V lost 4 bases and J lost 7; bases outside the gene matches: 11. Germline CDR1 SGDLS, CDR2 YYNGEE. CDR3 residues: CASSLTWGQGAGGELFF. Here the CDR3 DNA reads TGTGCCAGCAGCCTAACTTGGGGACAGGGGGCCGGCGGGGAGCTGTTTTTT. Drawing the rest from reference TRBV9 and TRBJ2-2, the complete variable domain is DSGVTQTPKHLITATGQRVTLRCSPRSGDLSVYWYQQSLDQGLQFLIQYYNGEERAKGNILERFSAQQFPDLHSELNLSSLELGDSALYFCASSLTWGQGAGGELFFGEGSRLTVL.

The chain carries TRBV6-1 and TRBJ1-1, with 7 bases aligning to TRBD1. Germline V gene sequence: CDR1 MNHNS, CDR2 SASEGT. After removal of 6 bases from V and 0 bases from J, the junction contained 4 bases not matched to a gene. The CDR3 runs 14 residues. CDR3 protein: CASRETGMNTEAFF. In nucleotides, the CDR3 is TGTGCCAGCAGGGAGACAGGGATGAACACTGAAGCTTTCTTT.

This chain uses TRBV25-1 with TRBJ1-1; possibly TRBD1 for D (5 bases). Trimming cost V 4 bases and J 4 bases, with 19 bases left between them. The germline V gene encodes CDR1 MGHDK and CDR2 SYGVNS. CDR3 length: 16 amino acids. Here the CDR3 reads CASSGLEGRAGTEAFF. DNA of the CDR3: TGTGCCAGCAGTGGGTTGGAGGGGAGGGCTGGCACTGAAGCTTTCTTT.

This rearrangement joins TRBV27 to TRBJ2-7; possibly TRBD1 or TRBD2 for D (5 bases each). Deletions cut 6 bases from V and 3 bases from J, with 15 bases between. Looked up from germline, CDR1 is MNHEY and CDR2 is SMNVEV (reference sequence). The CDR3 has 14 residues. The CDR3, as DNA: TGTGCCAGCAGGAGACGGGACGGAGGCTACGAGCAGTACTTC. It yields the protein CASRRRDGGYEQYF.

The rearrangement links TRBV11-3 to TRBJ2-1, with a possible D match to TRBD2 (5 bases). Germline values: CDR1 SGHNT, CDR2 YENEEA. Trimming stripped 5 bases from V and 6 bases from J, with 20 bases between. This CDR3 is 16 amino acids long. The CDR3 here is CASSPRAGGPPNEQFF. CDR3 sequence (DNA): TGTGCCAGCAGCCCCCGAGCCGGAGGCCCCCCCAATGAGCAGTTCTTC.

The chain carries TRBV15 and TRBJ2-4, with D unclear. This CDR3 spans 14 amino acids. Trimming removed 0 bases from V and 0 bases from J, with 3 bases in between. Germline CDR1 is LNHNV and CDR2 is YYDKDF (reference sequence). As DNA, the CDR3 is TGTGCCACCAGCAGAGAGGCAGCCAAAAACATTCAGTACTTC. This encodes CATSREAAKNIQYF.